The rows below give T cell receptor beta chains drawn from one sample of a study of shared clonotypes between healthy human individuals. The protocol was immunoSEQ multiplex PCR, while the TCRdb copy is restricted to in-frame clones and leaves out a portion. The sample has under 1,100,000 clones; about 76% are singletons. Sequenced input: memory CD4+ T cells sorted from blood. Receptor source: a man aged 18 to 29 in good health. The CDR3 runs from the conserved cysteine through the conserved F or W. A D gene is named only where the DNA matches it firmly. Size is omitted from some rows. Given values are once, few, many or a class for expanded clones.

TRBJ2-4,TRBD2,TRBV6-6,once,CASSYAGDIQYF,TGTGCCAGCAGCTACGCGGGGGACATTCAGTACTTC
TRBJ1-4,TRBD1,TRBV7-2,.,CASSLLPGQGEGEKLFF,TGTGCCAGCAGCCTACTACCGGGACAGGGGGAAGGTGAAAAACTGTTTTTT
TRBJ1-2,TRBD1,TRBV5-1,.,CASSPGQGAFGPLARRGNYGYTF,TGCGCCAGCAGCCCCGGACAGGGGGCGTTCGGGCCCCTGGCACGACGCGGCAACTATGGCTACACCTTC
TRBJ2-1,TRBD2,TRBV7-2,.,CASSLGLAGTEQFF,TGTGCCAGCAGCTTAGGACTAGCGGGTACTGAGCAGTTCTTC
TRBJ2-5,TRBD2,TRBV7-2,.,CASSHPSGSGQETQYF,TGTGCCAGCAGCCATCCTAGCGGGAGTGGTCAAGAGACCCAGTACTTC
TRBJ1-5,.,TRBV5-1,.,CASSLGDLNQPQHF,TGCGCCAGCAGCTTGGGAGACCTCAATCAGCCCCAGCATTTT
TRBJ2-3,.,TRBV6-5,few,CASSPGGDTQYF,TGTGCCAGCAGTCCGGGCGGGGATACGCAGTATTTT
TRBJ2-7,.,TRBV30,.,CAWSDYEQYF,TGTGCCTGGAGTGACTACGAGCAGTACTTC
TRBJ1-6,.,TRBV6-1,.,CASSSGISPLHF,TGTGCCAGCAGTTCTGGAATTTCACCCCTCCACTTT
TRBJ2-1,TRBD2,TRBV10-1,.,CASSDPAGESYNEQFF,TGCGCCAGCAGTGATCCAGCGGGAGAGAGTTACAATGAGCAGTTCTTC
TRBJ1-1,.,TRBV28,once,CASRGRRTGWSTEAFF,TGTGCCAGCAGAGGTCGTCGAACAGGGTGGAGTACTGAAGCTTTCTTT
TRBJ2-5,TRBD2,TRBV7-2,.,CASRQLAGDPKETQYF,TGTGCCAGCAGACAACTAGCGGGCGACCCTAAAGAGACCCAGTACTTC
TRBJ2-5,.,TRBV28,.,CASSSIVQETQYF,TGTGCCAGCAGTTCGATTGTACAAGAGACCCAGTACTTC
TRBJ1-5,.,TRBV11-3,.,CASSLGAIRAGSGIGQPQHF,TGTGCCAGCAGCTTAGGCGCAATTAGGGCCGGGAGCGGTATCGGACAGCCCCAGCATTTT
TRBJ1-1,TRBD1,TRBV7-2,.,CASSPRTGSTEAFF,TGTGCCAGCAGCCCCCGGACAGGGAGCACTGAAGCTTTCTTT
TRBJ2-1,.,TRBV5-1,few,CASSLERGGEQFF,TGCGCCAGCAGCTTGGAGCGAGGGGGTGAACAGTTCTTC
TRBJ1-1,TRBD1,TRBV5-4,once,CASNPQGLNTEAFF,TGTGCCAGCAACCCACAGGGGCTGAACACTGAAGCTTTCTTT
TRBJ1-2,.,TRBV28,.,CASTTGSQHSIYGYTF,TGTGCCAGCACCACGGGATCCCAGCACTCCATCTATGGCTACACCTTC